The 5 T cell receptor beta chains below come from one sample, sequenced in a study of T-cell memory formation after mild COVID-19 (dated by TCRdb to the early 2020s). Libraries were prepared through 5' RACE. Sequencing took place on an Illumina NovaSeq 6000. In TCRdb, the public reads were trimmed at Q25 with fastp and aligned with MiXCR, with productive beta chains retained. Rows with a matching CDR3 protein are joined into one entry that keeps the most common DNA and genes. For this sample there are over 500,000 distinct CDR3 sequences; 15% to 20% appear just once. Of the sample, roughly 8.2% is held by the ten largest clones. The sequencing input was PBMCs or a T cell subset sorted from them (not recorded which). These receptors all come from an adult woman who had mild COVID-19 (a few samples of this study predate the infection). The sample titles of this study are shuffled in the database, so cell type and time point are left out; the donor was told from shared clones.

The chain combines TRBV15 with TRBJ2-1; 9 nucleotides match TRBD1. This CDR3 comprises 13 residues. V was pared by 5 bases and J by 9 bases, with 5 bases of the junction left unmatched. Germline V gene data show CDR1 as LNHNV and CDR2 as YYDKDF (reference sequence). The CDR3 DNA is TGTGCCACCAGCTCCGAGGACAGGGGTGAGCAGTTCTTC. It encodes CATSSEDRGEQFF.

The J gene is TRBJ1-1, the V gene TRBV20-1, with D uncertain. Trimming took off 4 bases at V and 1 base at J, with 7 bases between the two ends. Germline V gene sequence: CDR1 DFQATT, CDR2 SNEGSKA (reference sequence). The CDR3 is 12 residues long. This CDR3 is CSATRPNTEAFF. The CDR3 nucleotides read TGCAGTGCTACCAGGCCGAACACTGAAGCTTTCTTT.

Only a few counts were recorded for this clonotype. V gene TRBV5-1 combines with J gene TRBJ2-1, with 12 bases that match TRBD2. This CDR3 comprises 14 residues. Looked up from germline, CDR1 is SGHRS and CDR2 is YFSETQ. V dropped 7 bases and J dropped 6; count of bases not matched to a gene: 5. CDR3 region: CASQRTSGTNEQFF. CDR3 DNA sequence: TGCGCCAGCCAACGGACTAGCGGGACCAATGAGCAGTTCTTC.

This clonotype was detected only a few times. The junction shows a germline mismatch at one end, possibly a read error. V is TRBV12-3 or TRBV12-4 and J is TRBJ2-5, with 7 bases matching TRBD2. The CDR3 is 12 residues long. The CDR3 DNA is TGTGCCAGCAGTTTAGGGGGGGGGTTATTGCACTTC. It specifies CASSLGGGLLHF.

This clonotype was detected many times. The chain links TRBV27 to TRBJ1-5; D is undetermined. The germline V and J ends were trimmed by 5 bases and 0 bases, with 11 bases remaining between them. The CDR3 runs 15 residues. CDR1 is MNHEY, CDR2 SMNVEV, per germline (reference sequence). CDR3 residues: CASSLGWHSNQPQHF. The CDR3 nucleotides are TGTGCCAGCAGTCTTGGCTGGCATAGCAATCAGCCCCAGCATTTT.